A selection of T cell receptor beta chains follows, all from one sample in a study of PD-1 blockade in mismatch repair-deficient tumors. Clones were sequenced by immunoSEQ multiplex PCR, and TCRdb holds only the in-frame ones, with some missing. The data contain 120,000 or so clones, approximately 90% of them singletons. Sequencing used peripheral blood, obtained 44 weeks after starting pembrolizumab. These receptors all stem from an adult with mismatch repair-deficient cancer. The CDR3 runs from the conserved cysteine through the conserved F or W. Each record gives: J gene, V gene, CDR3 protein.

J gene: TRBJ2-7
V gene: TRBV4-3
CDR3 protein: CASSQDFSGGFYEQYF

J gene: TRBJ2-3
V gene: TRBV4-1
CDR3 protein: CASSQKSGQQTDTQYF

J gene: TRBJ2-1
V gene: TRBV19
CDR3 protein: CASSHGLAGVFNEQFF

J gene: TRBJ1-2
V gene: TRBV2
CDR3 protein: CASSRSREHGYTF

J gene: TRBJ2-3
V gene: TRBV7-6
CDR3 protein: CASSQGTVITDTQYF

J gene: TRBJ1-1
V gene: TRBV18
CDR3 protein: CASSPQGWTEAFF

J gene: TRBJ1-5
V gene: TRBV6-1
CDR3 protein: CASRTTGFNQPQHF

J gene: TRBJ1-1
V gene: TRBV5-1
CDR3 protein: CASSLDRGDTEAFF

J gene: TRBJ2-1
V gene: TRBV5-4
CDR3 protein: CASSLFGPSGHNEQFF

J gene: TRBJ1-5
V gene: TRBV29-1
CDR3 protein: CSVLSGGNQPQHF

J gene: TRBJ1-1
V gene: TRBV13
CDR3 protein: CASSRAGVAFF

J gene: TRBJ2-3
V gene: TRBV5-1
CDR3 protein: CASSGVSTDTQYF

J gene: TRBJ2-1
V gene: TRBV7-2
CDR3 protein: CASSSQGLAENEQFF

J gene: TRBJ2-1
V gene: TRBV6-5
CDR3 protein: CASSYSTSNEQFF